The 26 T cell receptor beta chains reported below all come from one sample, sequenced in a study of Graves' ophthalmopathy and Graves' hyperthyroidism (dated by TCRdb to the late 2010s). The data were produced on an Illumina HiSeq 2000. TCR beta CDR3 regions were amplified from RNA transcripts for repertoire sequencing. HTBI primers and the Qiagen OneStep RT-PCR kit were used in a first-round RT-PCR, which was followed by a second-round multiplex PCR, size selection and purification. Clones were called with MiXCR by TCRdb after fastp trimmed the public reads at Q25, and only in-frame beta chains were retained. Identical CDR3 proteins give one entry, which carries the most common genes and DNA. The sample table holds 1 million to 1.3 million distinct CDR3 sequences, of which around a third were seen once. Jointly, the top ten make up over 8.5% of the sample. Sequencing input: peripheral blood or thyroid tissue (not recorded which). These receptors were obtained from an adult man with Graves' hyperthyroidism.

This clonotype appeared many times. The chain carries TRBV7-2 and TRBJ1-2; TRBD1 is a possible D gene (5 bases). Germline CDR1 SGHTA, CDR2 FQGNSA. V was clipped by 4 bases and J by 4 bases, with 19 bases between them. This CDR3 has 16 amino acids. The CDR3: CASSSSGHFRTYGYTF. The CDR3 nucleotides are TGTGCCAGCAGCTCCTCAGGACATTTCCGTACCTATGGCTACACCTTC.

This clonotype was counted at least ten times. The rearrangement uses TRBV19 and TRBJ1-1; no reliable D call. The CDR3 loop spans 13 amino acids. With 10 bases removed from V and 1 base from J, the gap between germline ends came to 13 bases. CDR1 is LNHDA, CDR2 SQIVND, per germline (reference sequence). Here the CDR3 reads CATSWTENTEAFF. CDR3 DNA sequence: TGTGCCACCTCCTGGACTGAGAACACTGAAGCTTTCTTT.

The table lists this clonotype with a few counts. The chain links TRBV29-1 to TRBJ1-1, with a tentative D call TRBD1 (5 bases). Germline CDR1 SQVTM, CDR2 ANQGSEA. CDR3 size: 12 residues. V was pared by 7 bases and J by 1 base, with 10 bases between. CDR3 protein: CSAREANTEAFF. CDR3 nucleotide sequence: TGCAGCGCCAGGGAAGCGAACACTGAAGCTTTCTTT.

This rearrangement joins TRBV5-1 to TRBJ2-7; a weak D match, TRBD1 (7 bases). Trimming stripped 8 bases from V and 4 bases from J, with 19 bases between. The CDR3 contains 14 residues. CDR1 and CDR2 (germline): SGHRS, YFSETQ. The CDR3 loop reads CASAAGTAVYEQYF. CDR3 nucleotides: TGCGCCAGTGCCGCGGGGACAGCAGTTTACGAGCAGTACTTC.

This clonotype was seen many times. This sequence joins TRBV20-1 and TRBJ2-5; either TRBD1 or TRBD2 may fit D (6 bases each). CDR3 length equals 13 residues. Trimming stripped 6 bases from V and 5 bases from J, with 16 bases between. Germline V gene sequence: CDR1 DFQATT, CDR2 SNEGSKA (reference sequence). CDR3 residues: CSAFPGGAETQYF. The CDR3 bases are TGCAGTGCCTTCCCCGGGGGCGCGGAGACCCAGTACTTC.

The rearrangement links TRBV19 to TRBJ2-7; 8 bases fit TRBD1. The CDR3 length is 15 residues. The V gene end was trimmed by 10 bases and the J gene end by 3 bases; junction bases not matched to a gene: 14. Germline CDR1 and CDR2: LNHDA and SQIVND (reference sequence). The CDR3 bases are TGTGCCAATACATCACCGGGACAGGCTCGCTACGAGCAGTACTTC. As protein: CANTSPGQARYEQYF.

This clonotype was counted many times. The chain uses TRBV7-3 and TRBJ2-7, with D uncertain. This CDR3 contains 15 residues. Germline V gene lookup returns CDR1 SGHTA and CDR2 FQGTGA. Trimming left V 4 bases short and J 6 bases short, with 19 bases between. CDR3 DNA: TGTGCCAGCAGCTCCTACCCCTCCCAGTCACCCGAGCAGTACTTC. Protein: CASSSYPSQSPEQYF. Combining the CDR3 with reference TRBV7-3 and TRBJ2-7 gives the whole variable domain GAGVSQTPSNKVTEKGKYVELRCDPISGHTALYWYRQSLGQGPEFLIYFQGTGAADDSGLPNDRFFAVRPEGSVSTLKIQRTERGDSAVYLCASSSYPSQSPEQYFGPGTRLTVT.

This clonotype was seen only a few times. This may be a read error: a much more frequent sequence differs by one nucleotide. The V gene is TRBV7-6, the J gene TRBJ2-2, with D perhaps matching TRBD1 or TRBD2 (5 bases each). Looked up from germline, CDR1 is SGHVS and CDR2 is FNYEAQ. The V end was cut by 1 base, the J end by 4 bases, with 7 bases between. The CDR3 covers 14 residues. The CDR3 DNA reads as TGTGCCAGCAGCTTAGAGGGGACCACCGGGGAGCTGTTTTTT. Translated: CASSLEGTTGELFF.

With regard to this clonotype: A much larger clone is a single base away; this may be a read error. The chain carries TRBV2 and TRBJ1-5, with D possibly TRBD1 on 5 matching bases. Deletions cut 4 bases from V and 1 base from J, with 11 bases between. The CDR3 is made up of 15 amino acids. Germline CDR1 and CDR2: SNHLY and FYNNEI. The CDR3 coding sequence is TGTGCCAGCAGTGGTCAGGGAACAAGCAATCAGCCCCAGCATTTT. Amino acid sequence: CASSGQGTSNQPQHF.

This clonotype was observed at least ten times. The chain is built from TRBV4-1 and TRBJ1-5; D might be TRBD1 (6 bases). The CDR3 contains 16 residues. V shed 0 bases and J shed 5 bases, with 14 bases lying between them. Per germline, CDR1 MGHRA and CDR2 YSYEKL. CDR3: CASSQDGEQGHQPQHF. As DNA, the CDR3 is TGCGCCAGCAGCCAAGACGGAGAACAGGGCCATCAGCCCCAGCATTTT.

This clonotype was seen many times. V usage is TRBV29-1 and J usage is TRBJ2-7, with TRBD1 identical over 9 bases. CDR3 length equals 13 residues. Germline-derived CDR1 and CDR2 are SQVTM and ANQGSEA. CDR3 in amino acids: CTVPGQGLYEQYF. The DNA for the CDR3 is TGCACCGTCCCGGGACAGGGTCTCTACGAGCAGTACTTC.

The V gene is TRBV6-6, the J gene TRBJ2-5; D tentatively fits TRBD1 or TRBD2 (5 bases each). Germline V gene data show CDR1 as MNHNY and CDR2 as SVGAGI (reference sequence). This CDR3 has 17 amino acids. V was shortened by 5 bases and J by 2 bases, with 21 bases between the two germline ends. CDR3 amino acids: CASSPSPGTGTQETQYF. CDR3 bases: TGTGCCAGCAGTCCTAGTCCGGGAACAGGCACTCAAGAGACCCAGTACTTC.

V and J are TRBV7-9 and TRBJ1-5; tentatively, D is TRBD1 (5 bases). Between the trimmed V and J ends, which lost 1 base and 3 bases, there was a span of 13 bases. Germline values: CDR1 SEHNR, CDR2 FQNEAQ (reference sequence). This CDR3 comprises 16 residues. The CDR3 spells CASSLGGRQLNQPQHF. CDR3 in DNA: TGTGCCAGCAGCTTAGGGGGTAGACAGCTCAATCAGCCCCAGCATTTT.

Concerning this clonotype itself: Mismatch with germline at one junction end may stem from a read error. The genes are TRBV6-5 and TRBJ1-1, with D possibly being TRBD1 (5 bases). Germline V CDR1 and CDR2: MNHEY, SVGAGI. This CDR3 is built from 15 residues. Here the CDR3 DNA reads TGTGCCATCAGTGAGTTCCGGGACCTGAACACTGAAGCTTTCTTT. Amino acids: CAISEFRDLNTEAFF.

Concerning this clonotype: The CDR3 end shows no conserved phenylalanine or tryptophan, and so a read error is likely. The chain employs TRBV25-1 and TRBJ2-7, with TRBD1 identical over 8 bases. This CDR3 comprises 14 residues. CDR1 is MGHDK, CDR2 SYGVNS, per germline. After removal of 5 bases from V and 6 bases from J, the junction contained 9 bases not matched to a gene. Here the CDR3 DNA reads TGTGCCAGCAGTTTAGGACAGGGTGTTGGCGAGCAGTACCTC. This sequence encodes CASSLGQGVGEQYL.

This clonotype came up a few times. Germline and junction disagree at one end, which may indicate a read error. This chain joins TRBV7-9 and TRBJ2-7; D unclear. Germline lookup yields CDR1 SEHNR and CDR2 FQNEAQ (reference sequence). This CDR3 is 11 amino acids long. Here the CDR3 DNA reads TGTGCCAGCAGCGGCGGAGAGACCCAGTGCTTC. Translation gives CASSGGETQCF.

DNA of the CDR3: TGCAGCGTTGTTAGGAACACTGGCTACACCTTC. It is translated as CSVVRNTGYTF. The chain is built from TRBV29-1 and TRBJ1-2; D is unclear. The CDR3 contains 11 residues. Germline CDR1 and CDR2: SQVTM and ANQGSEA. V was shortened by 4 bases and J by 7 bases, with 10 bases between the two germline ends.

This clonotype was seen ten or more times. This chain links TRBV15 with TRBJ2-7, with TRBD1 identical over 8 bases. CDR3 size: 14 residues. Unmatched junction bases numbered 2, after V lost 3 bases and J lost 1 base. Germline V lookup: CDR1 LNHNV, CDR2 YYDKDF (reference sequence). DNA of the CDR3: TGTGCCACCAGCAGCGGACAGGGATCCTACGAGCAGTACTTC. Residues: CATSSGQGSYEQYF. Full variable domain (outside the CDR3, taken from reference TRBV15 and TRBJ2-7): DAMVIQNPRYQVTQFGKPVTLSCSQTLNHNVMYWYQQKSSQAPKLLFHYYDKDFNNEADTPDNFQSRRPNTSFCFLDIRSPGLGDTAMYLCATSSGQGSYEQYFGPGTRLTVT.

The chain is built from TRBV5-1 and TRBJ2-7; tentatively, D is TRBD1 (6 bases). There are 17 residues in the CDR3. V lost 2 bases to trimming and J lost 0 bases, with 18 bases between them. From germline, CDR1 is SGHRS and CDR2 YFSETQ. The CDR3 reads CASSFTSKTGSSYEQYF. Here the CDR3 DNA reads TGCGCCAGCAGCTTCACCAGCAAGACAGGATCCTCCTACGAGCAGTACTTC. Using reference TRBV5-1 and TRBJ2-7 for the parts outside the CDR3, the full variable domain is KAGVTQTPRYLIKTRGQQVTLSCSPISGHRSVSWYQQTPGQGLQFLFEYFSETQRNKGNFPGRFSGRQFSNSRSEMNVSTLELGDSALYLCASSFTSKTGSSYEQYFGPGTRLTVT.

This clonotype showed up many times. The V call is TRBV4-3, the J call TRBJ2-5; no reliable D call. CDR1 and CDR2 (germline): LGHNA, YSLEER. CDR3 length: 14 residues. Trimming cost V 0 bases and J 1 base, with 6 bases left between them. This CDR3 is CASSQDWSQETQYF. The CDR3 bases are TGCGCCAGCAGCCAAGACTGGAGCCAAGAGACCCAGTACTTC.

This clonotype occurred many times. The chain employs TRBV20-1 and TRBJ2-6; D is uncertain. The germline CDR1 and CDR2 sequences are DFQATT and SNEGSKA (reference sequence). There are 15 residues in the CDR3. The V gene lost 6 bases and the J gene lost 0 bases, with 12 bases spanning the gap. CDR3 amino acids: CSAASGSSGANVLTF. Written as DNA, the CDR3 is TGCAGTGCCGCGTCCGGCAGCTCTGGGGCCAACGTCCTGACTTTC.

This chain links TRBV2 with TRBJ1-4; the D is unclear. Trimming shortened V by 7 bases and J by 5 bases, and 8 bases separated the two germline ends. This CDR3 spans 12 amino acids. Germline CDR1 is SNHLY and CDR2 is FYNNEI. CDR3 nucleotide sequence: TGTGCCAGCAACCCTGGGAATGAAAAACTGTTTTTT. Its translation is CASNPGNEKLFF.

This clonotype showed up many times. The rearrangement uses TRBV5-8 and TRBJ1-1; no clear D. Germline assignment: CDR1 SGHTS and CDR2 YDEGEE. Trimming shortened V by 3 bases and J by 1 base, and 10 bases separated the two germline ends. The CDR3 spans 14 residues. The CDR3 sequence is CASSSRTANTEAFF. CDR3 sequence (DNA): TGTGCCAGCAGCTCCCGGACGGCGAACACTGAAGCTTTCTTT.

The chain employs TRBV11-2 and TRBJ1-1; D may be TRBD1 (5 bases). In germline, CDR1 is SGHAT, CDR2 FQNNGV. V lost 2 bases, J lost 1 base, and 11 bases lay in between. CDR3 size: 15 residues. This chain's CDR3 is CASSLWRQRNTEAFF. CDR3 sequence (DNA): TGTGCCAGCAGCTTATGGAGACAGCGGAACACTGAAGCTTTCTTT.

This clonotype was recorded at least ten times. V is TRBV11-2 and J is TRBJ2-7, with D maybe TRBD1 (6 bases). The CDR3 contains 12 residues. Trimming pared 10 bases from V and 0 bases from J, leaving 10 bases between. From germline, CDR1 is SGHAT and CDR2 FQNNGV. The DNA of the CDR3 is TGTGCCACCAGGGGAAGCTCCTACGAGCAGTACTTC. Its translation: CATRGSSYEQYF.

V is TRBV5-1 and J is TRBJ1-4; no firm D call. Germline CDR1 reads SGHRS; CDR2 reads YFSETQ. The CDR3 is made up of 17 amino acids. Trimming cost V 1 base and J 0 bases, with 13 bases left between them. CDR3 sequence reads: CASSLLGTLATNEKLFF. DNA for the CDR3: TGCGCCAGCAGCTTGTTGGGCACGTTAGCAACTAATGAAAAACTGTTTTTT.